This entry lists 25 T cell receptor beta chains sequenced from one sample in a study of regulatory T cells in long-lasting Graves disease. As for time point: persistent/refractory GD, antithyroid drugs over 5 years with positive TRAb. The TCR library was prepared using RNA isolated from PBMCs. For TCR beta, libraries came from iRepertoire HTBI primers and Arm-PCR of CDR3 regions. MiXCR, run by TCRdb on the multiplex PCR reads, gives a single entry per CDR3 protein. The sample consists of hundreds of thousands of distinct CDR3 sequences, 30% of them appearing once. Sample: peripheral blood mononuclear cells (PBMCs), taken when the disease was refractory, from a patient treated with antithyroid drugs. These receptors were collected from a female donor with Graves disease.

This clonotype was seen a handful of times. V gene TRBV12-3 or TRBV12-4 combines with J gene TRBJ2-5; a possible D gene is TRBD1 (6 bases). V was pared by 3 bases and J by 8 bases, with 19 bases between. The CDR3 covers 15 residues. The CDR3 DNA follows: TGTGCCAGCAGTTTCCAGGGGTCCCCCCTGGTCACCCAGTACTTC. Translating it yields CASSFQGSPLVTQYF.

The V and J genes are TRBV29-1 and TRBJ1-1; D not resolved. The CDR3 has 13 amino acids. In germline, CDR1 is SQVTM, CDR2 ANQGSEA. Trimming cost V 2 bases and J 11 bases, with 18 bases left between them. The CDR3 nucleotides are TGCAGCGTTGAACGCAGGTCTACGTCCATTGCTTTCTTT. Translating it yields CSVERRSTSIAFF.

This clonotype was seen more than once but under ten times. The chain has TRBV12-3 or TRBV12-4 and TRBJ2-2; possibly TRBD1 for D (6 bases). This CDR3 is built from 17 residues. Trimming removed 5 bases from V and 3 bases from J, with 19 bases in between. DNA for the CDR3: TGTGCCAGCAGTCCGCCCTGGGGGCAGGGTGACACCGGGGAGCTGTTTTTT. It codes for CASSPPWGQGDTGELFF.

The chain uses TRBV3-1 and TRBJ1-1, with D maybe TRBD1 (6 bases). Germline CDR1 reads LGHDT; CDR2 reads YNNKEL (reference sequence). The V gene lost 4 bases and the J gene lost 11 bases, with 23 bases spanning the gap. The CDR3 loop spans 15 amino acids. This chain's CDR3 is CASSRADRRPLGAFF. CDR3 DNA sequence: TGTGCCAGCAGCCGAGCCGACAGGAGGCCCCTTGGGGCTTTCTTT.

This clonotype has only a few counts. The rearrangement uses TRBV3-1 and TRBJ2-5, with 9 bases lining up with TRBD2. V lost 6 bases, J lost 4 bases, and 15 bases stayed unmatched. This CDR3 has 17 residues. Germline assignment: CDR1 LGHDT and CDR2 YNNKEL (reference sequence). The CDR3 region has the DNA TGTGCCAGCAGGGCCAGTCTAGCGGGACTGGTGGTAGAGACCCAGTACTTC. Protein: CASRASLAGLVVETQYF.

This clonotype was seen a handful of times. V and J are TRBV28 and TRBJ1-5; 12 bases are shared with TRBD1. The CDR3 is 16 residues long. The ends lost 3 bases at V and 5 bases at J; junction bases unmatched: 5. CDR1 and CDR2 (germline): MDHEN, SYDVKM. The DNA of the CDR3 is TGTGCCAGCAGTTTTACCGGGACAGGGGGCTATCAGCCCCAGCATTTT. Amino acids: CASSFTGTGGYQPQHF.

This chain links TRBV6-2 or TRBV6-3 with TRBJ1-3, with D unresolved. The CDR3 is 15 residues long. Germline CDR1 MNHEY, CDR2 SVGEGT. Trimming shortened V by 6 bases and J by 0 bases, and 12 bases separated the two germline ends. DNA for the CDR3: TGTGCCAGCAGCCCGGCTCCGAGCTCTGGAAACACCATATATTTT. Protein product: CASSPAPSSGNTIYF.

This clonotype has a count of ten or more. V and J are TRBV27 and TRBJ1-1; D not certain. Trimming stripped 0 bases from V and 1 base from J, with 6 bases between. The CDR3 has 14 amino acids. Germline values: CDR1 MNHEY, CDR2 SMNVEV (reference sequence). CDR3 loop: CASSLSTPNTEAFF. The CDR3 nucleotides read TGTGCCAGCAGTTTATCCACACCGAACACTGAAGCTTTCTTT.

CDR3: CASRTTESSYNSPLHF. The CDR3 DNA reads as TGTGCCAGCAGGACGACAGAGAGCTCCTATAATTCACCCCTCCACTTT. The V and J genes are TRBV6-2 or TRBV6-3 and TRBJ1-6, with D tentatively TRBD1 (5 bases). The V gene's germline CDR1 is MNHEY and CDR2 SVGEGT. The length of the CDR3 is 16 residues. Trimming removed 6 bases from V and 0 bases from J, with 12 bases in between.

The rearrangement joins TRBV29-1 to TRBJ1-1; D uncertain. V was cut by 6 bases and J by 6 bases, with 14 bases left in between. The CDR3 has 12 amino acids. Germline CDR1 and CDR2: SQVTM and ANQGSEA. In DNA, the CDR3 is TGCAGCGTACTCGGCCCCAGGCCTGAAGCTTTCTTT. Protein product: CSVLGPRPEAFF. The whole variable domain, remainder taken from reference TRBV29-1 and TRBJ1-1, is SAVISQKPSRDICQRGTSLTIQCQVDSQVTMMFWYRQQPGQSLTLIATANQGSEATYESGFVIDKFPISRPNLTFSTLTVSNMSPEDSSIYLCSVLGPRPEAFFGQGTRLTVV.

The chain combines TRBV12-3 or TRBV12-4 with TRBJ2-7; TRBD2 matches 7 bases. Unmatched junction bases numbered 5, after V lost 3 bases and J lost 6 bases. The CDR3 is 13 residues long. The DNA for the CDR3 is TGTGCCAGCAGTTTTTCATGGGGGGGCGAGCAGTACTTC. Protein product: CASSFSWGGEQYF.

CDR3 amino acids: CASSVSGQGSLRTEQYF. The CDR3 DNA reads as TGTGCCAGCAGCGTATCAGGACAGGGCTCTCTTCGGACCGAGCAGTACTTC. The chain recombines TRBV9 with TRBJ2-7, with 8 bases identical to TRBD1. Losses at the gene ends were 1 base for V and 6 bases for J; bases not matched to a gene: 15. Germline V lookup: CDR1 SGDLS, CDR2 YYNGEE. The CDR3 has 17 residues.

This clonotype came up a few times. The gene calls are TRBV2 and TRBJ1-1; D is uncertain. V gave up 3 bases and J gave up 5 bases, with 10 bases separating them. This CDR3 has 13 residues. CDR1 is SNHLY and CDR2 is FYNNEI in the germline V gene. CDR3 loop: CASSEARETEAFF. CDR3 sequence (DNA): TGTGCCAGCAGTGAGGCTCGGGAAACTGAAGCTTTCTTT.

This clonotype has only a few counts. The chain is built from TRBV19 and TRBJ1-1, with 11 bases identical to TRBD1. Germline assignment: CDR1 LNHDA and CDR2 SQIVND (reference sequence). J lost 5 bases, V lost 3 bases, and 8 bases had no gene match. The CDR3 runs to 16 residues. The CDR3 DNA sequence: TGTGCCAGTAGTATCCTAGCCGGGACAGGGGGAACTGAAGCTTTCTTT. Translated, it gives CASSILAGTGGTEAFF.

V is TRBV6-1 and J is TRBJ1-1; 8 bases match TRBD1. J lost 4 bases, V lost 6 bases, and 13 bases had no gene match. This CDR3 contains 16 residues. Germline V gives CDR1 MNHNS, CDR2 SASEGT. This CDR3 is CASRLVQGAGSTEAFF. The DNA of the CDR3 is TGTGCCAGCAGATTAGTCCAGGGGGCAGGAAGCACTGAAGCTTTCTTT.

The sample holds one count of this clonotype. A much larger clone differs from this one at a single base, so this may be a read error. The chain combines TRBV11-2 with TRBJ1-2; TRBD1 aligns across 7 bases. The CDR3 length is 17 residues. Looked up from germline, CDR1 is SGHAT and CDR2 is FQNNGV. The CDR3 nucleotides read TGTGCCAGCAGCACACAAATTGCCGGAGGGACAGACTATGGCCACACCTTC. Amino acids: CASSTQIAGGTDYGHTF.

This chain joins TRBV28 and TRBJ1-1; D not resolved. Germline values: CDR1 MDHEN, CDR2 SYDVKM. The ends were cut back, 1 base at V and 1 base at J, with 10 bases in the middle. This CDR3 region has 15 residues. Written as DNA, the CDR3 is TGTGCCAGCAGTTTATTTGGGGAGGAGAACACTGAAGCTTTCTTT. Translation: CASSLFGEENTEAFF.

This chain connects TRBV7-3 to TRBJ1-2, with D maybe TRBD1 (5 bases). Trimming stripped 7 bases from V and 4 bases from J, with 13 bases between. The CDR3 contains 13 residues. Looked up from germline, CDR1 is SGHTA and CDR2 is FQGTGA. CDR3 DNA sequence: TGTGCCAGCAACAATGGGGCGGTCTATGGCTACACCTTC. It encodes CASNNGAVYGYTF.

This clonotype was picked up a small number of times. The V and J genes are TRBV2 and TRBJ2-7; D possibly corresponds to TRBD1 (5 bases). Germline CDR1 is SNHLY and CDR2 is FYNNEI. The CDR3 length is 11 residues. Deletions cut 9 bases from V and 3 bases from J, with 9 bases between. Here the CDR3 reads CASGANYEQYF. In nucleotides, the CDR3 is TGTGCCAGTGGGGCCAACTACGAGCAGTACTTC.

The chain uses TRBV30 and TRBJ1-2, with 8 nucleotides matching TRBD1. This CDR3 is built from 14 residues. The V gene's germline CDR1 is GTSNPN and CDR2 SVGIG (reference sequence). The V and J ends lost 3 bases and 7 bases, in that order; junction bases with no gene match: 10. The CDR3 here is CAWRTRTGLGGYTF. The CDR3 coding sequence is TGTGCCTGGAGGACCAGGACAGGGCTCGGTGGCTACACCTTC.

The chain joins TRBV10-1 to TRBJ2-5; the match to TRBD1 covers 7 bases. The CDR3 is made up of 15 amino acids. Looked up from germline, CDR1 is WNHNN and CDR2 is SYGVQD (reference sequence). The V segment lost 0 bases and the J segment 4 bases; nucleotides outside the gene matches: 5. This CDR3 is CASSESGRGTETQYF. Written as DNA, the CDR3 is TGCGCCAGCAGTGAGTCCGGCAGGGGGACAGAGACCCAGTACTTC.

The rearrangement links TRBV7-8 to TRBJ1-2; D may be TRBD1 (5 bases). CDR1 is SGHVS, CDR2 FQNEAQ, per germline. V shed 7 bases and J shed 3 bases, with 15 bases lying between them. The CDR3 sequence is 14 residues long. CDR3 in amino acids: CASTLGDFDYGYTF. The CDR3 region has the DNA TGTGCCAGCACCCTAGGGGATTTTGACTATGGCTACACCTTC.

The chain joins TRBV28 to TRBJ1-5, with TRBD1 matching 7 bases. Unmatched junction bases numbered 10, after V lost 11 bases and J lost 3 bases. The CDR3 is made up of 14 amino acids. Germline V lookup: CDR1 MDHEN, CDR2 SYDVKM. The CDR3 DNA reads TGTGCCTCGAGGTTGGGGACAGTCAATCAGCCCCAGCATTTT. Encoded protein: CASRLGTVNQPQHF.

This clonotype was found many times. The gene calls are TRBV12-5 and TRBJ1-2; 9 nucleotides agree with TRBD1. The CDR3 totals 13 residues. Germline lookup yields CDR1 LGHNT and CDR2 FRNRAP. V was pared by 6 bases and J by 6 bases, with 5 bases of the junction left unmatched. The CDR3 DNA reads TGTGCTAGTGGAAAAGGGACAGGGAATGGCTACACCTTC. Translated, it gives CASGKGTGNGYTF.

The genes are TRBV12-3 or TRBV12-4 and TRBJ1-3; 7 bases agree with TRBD1. This CDR3 spans 16 amino acids. V was clipped by 5 bases and J by 0 bases; unmatched bases: 7. The CDR3 protein is CASSLRTGSSGNTIYF. In DNA, the CDR3 is TGTGCCAGCAGTCTACGGACAGGCAGCTCTGGAAACACCATATATTTT.